This T cell receptor (beta chain) appears in the sequencing data of a study of blood T cells in healthy people across ages. Study-level results: Because sorting was not performed, PBMCs prevented conclusive naive versus antigen-experienced comparison.

A sample-barcoded 5' primer and a J-beta primer mix were used in a second PCR of about 7 to 12 cycles. TCRdb reprocessed the 5' RACE reads via MiXCR and lists one record per CDR3 protein. The sample yields about 730,000 distinct CDR3 sequences, about 40% seen once. In the case of this clonotype: Its cognate antigen is unknown.

V shed 4 bases and J shed 0 bases, with 11 bases lying between them. The germline gives CDR1 SGDLS, CDR2 YYNGEE. There are 15 residues in the CDR3. Each sample yielded at least 7 million isolated PBMCs. This chain links TRBV9 with TRBJ1-3; D gene ambiguous. The sequenced sample was blood. This TCR was sampled from a woman between 55 and 75 years old in good health. The CDR3 loop reads CASSSRPNSGNTIYF. In DNA form, the CDR3 reads TGTGCCAGCAGCAGCCGACCGAACTCTGGAAACACCATATATTTT. Full variable domain (outside the CDR3, taken from reference TRBV9 and TRBJ1-3): DSGVTQTPKHLITATGQRVTLRCSPRSGDLSVYWYQQSLDQGLQFLIQYYNGEERAKGNILERFSAQQFPDLHSELNLSSLELGDSALYFCASSSRPNSGNTIYFGEGSWLTVV.